The rows below give T cell receptor beta chains drawn from one sample of a study of T cells in Graves' hyperthyroidism and ophthalmopathy. TCRdb processed the multiplex PCR reads anew with MiXCR; each CDR3 protein has one entry. The sample shows 700,000 to 850,000 distinct CDR3 sequences, approximately 36% of them seen only once. The sample consisted of blood. All receptors come from a woman aged 40-49 years with Graves' hyperthyroidism. Both conserved end residues are part of each CDR3. The D gene is left open where the match is weak. Where a row states a size, it is once, few, many or the class of an expanded clone; other rows omit it.

d_call clone_size j_call v_call cdr3_nt cdr3_aa
TRBD1 many TRBJ1-6 TRBV12-3/TRBV12-4 TGTGCCAGCAGATCGACAGGGGGAAATTCACCCCTCCACTTT CASRSTGGNSPLHF
NA many TRBJ2-3 TRBV15 TGTGCCACCAGCAGAGATGCCGAGGGTGGGTTGGATACGCAGTATTTT CATSRDAEGGLDTQYF
TRBD1 NA TRBJ2-7 TRBV20-1 TGCAGTGCTCGACAGGGGGGATCGGGAGAGCAGTACTTC CSARQGGSGEQYF
NA NA TRBJ1-2 TRBV9 TGTGCCAGCAGCGCCCAGACAGTTAGCTATGGCTACACCTTC CASSAQTVSYGYTF
NA NA TRBJ2-3 TRBV2 TGTGCCAGCAGTGAGACACAGGGAGGGATGCAGTATTTT CASSETQGGMQYF
TRBD1 many TRBJ1-6 TRBV9 TGTGCCAGCAGCGCCTTCGTTGACAGGGATAATTCACCCCTCCACTTT CASSAFVDRDNSPLHF
TRBD2 once TRBJ2-7 TRBV20-1 TGCAGTGCACTTCCAGCAAAGCGGGAGCAATACGGGCAGTACTTC CSALPAKREQYGQYF
TRBD1 NA TRBJ1-5 TRBV7-2 TGTGCCAGCAGCCCGAGAGGGGGCGGTGATCAGCCCCAGCATTTT CASSPRGGGDQPQHF
NA few TRBJ1-2 TRBV20-1 TGCAGTGCTAGAGACCCCGGTGAGGGTTCCCGAGGGAGTGGCTACACCTTC CSARDPGEGSRGSGYTF
TRBD1 few TRBJ1-2 TRBV7-9 TGTGCCAGCAGCTTTCCCGGACAGGACGCCTATGGCTACACCTTC CASSFPGQDAYGYTF
NA many TRBJ2-7 TRBV6-6 TGTGCCAGTGCTTTAGGGGACAAAAGCGAGCAGTACTTC CASALGDKSEQYF
NA NA TRBJ2-2 TRBV10-3 TGTGCCATCAGTGGCCCCGGGACACGCACCGGGGAGCTGTTTTTT CAISGPGTRTGELFF
TRBD1 NA TRBJ2-6 TRBV18 TGTGCCAGCTCACCGGGACAGGGTTTCCCTGGGTCATCTGGGGCCAACGTCCTGACTTTC CASSPGQGFPGSSGANVLTF
NA NA TRBJ1-2 TRBV5-1 TGCGCCAGCAGCTTGGGGGTACAGAGCTATGGCTACACCTTC CASSLGVQSYGYTF
NA few TRBJ2-2 TRBV12-3/TRBV12-4 TGTGCCAGCGAGGGCAGGGGTACCGGGGAGCTGTTTTTT CASEGRGTGELFF
TRBD1 NA TRBJ1-2 TRBV29-1 TGCAGCTTAGAGGACAGGATCCGAATCTATGGCTACACCTTC CSLEDRIRIYGYTF
NA NA TRBJ2-6 TRBV12-3/TRBV12-4 TGTGCCAGCAGTCGCAGTGATCTACGCTCTGGGGCCAACGTCCTGACTTTC CASSRSDLRSGANVLTF
NA NA TRBJ1-1 TRBV5-4 TGTGCCAGCAGCCCTAGAACCCGGGGGTCTGAAGCTTTCTTT CASSPRTRGSEAFF
TRBD1 NA TRBJ2-7 TRBV7-8 TGTGCCAGCACCGTTACAGGGGGCCGGTACGAGCAGTACTTC CASTVTGGRYEQYF
NA many TRBJ1-5 TRBV24-1 TGTGCCACCAGTGATGGCCAGGGCTATAGCAATCAGCCCCAGCATTTT CATSDGQGYSNQPQHF
NA NA TRBJ2-7 TRBV20-1 TGCAGTGCTTCCCATCAGACAGGTCCCTACGTGCAGTACTTC CSASHQTGPYVQYF
NA many TRBJ1-1 TRBV7-9 TGTGCCAGCAGCAACGGGCCAGGCACTGAAGCTTTCTTT CASSNGPGTEAFF
NA few TRBJ1-5 TRBV6-1 TGTGCCAGCAGTGAAAAGGGGGGCGTTTATCAGCCCCAGCATTTT CASSEKGGVYQPQHF
NA many TRBJ1-2 TRBV11-3 TGTGCCAGCAGCTCCCCAGCAGGTCCCAACGGCTACACCTTC CASSSPAGPNGYTF
TRBD1 many TRBJ2-6 TRBV7-9 TGTGCCAGCAGCTCCGACGGTCGGGACAGGGGTGGCTCTGGGGCCAACGTCCTGACTTTC CASSSDGRDRGGSGANVLTF
NA NA TRBJ1-5 TRBV27 TGTGCCAGCAGTTTAAGCAGGACCGATCAGCCCCAGCATTTT CASSLSRTDQPQHF
NA many TRBJ1-5 TRBV20-1 TGCAGTGCTAGATCCGGGACACTCAACAATCAGCCCCAGCATTTT CSARSGTLNNQPQHF
NA many TRBJ1-2 TRBV29-1 TGCAGCGTTTCCCCGGGGCCCAACTATGGCTACACCTTC CSVSPGPNYGYTF
NA NA TRBJ2-1 TRBV20-1 TGCAGTGCTAGAGATTTCCTAGGGGGGGGTGAGCAGTTCTTC CSARDFLGGGEQFF
NA NA TRBJ2-3 TRBV15 TGTGCCACCAGCAGAGATCTGGGGGATACGCAGTATTTT CATSRDLGDTQYF
TRBD1 NA TRBJ1-4 TRBV2 TGTGCCAGCAGTTCCACAGGGGTTAATGAAAAACTGTTTTTT CASSSTGVNEKLFF
NA NA TRBJ2-3 TRBV5-1 TGCGCCAGCAGCTTGGTAGACAGGAGCACAGATACGCAGTATTTT CASSLVDRSTDTQYF
TRBD2 NA TRBJ2-7 TRBV11-2 TGTGCCAGCAGCTTAGTTGTTATGGGACTAGCGTATTCCGAGCAGTACTTC CASSLVVMGLAYSEQYF
NA few TRBJ1-1 TRBV7-9 TGTGCCAGCAGCTCGAGGGACCTTACTAACACTGAAGCTTTCTTT CASSSRDLTNTEAFF